This TCR beta chain is from a study of T cell repertoires in cytomegalovirus infection. Study-wide background: CMV infection together with matching HLA type was indicated by public TCR beta signatures.

Details on this clonotype: Its antigen is still unknown.

Study results and caveats: HLA-C-restricted, CMV-specific TCR beta clonotypes were dominant ex vivo. The cumulative frequency of public TCR beta families identified carriers of CMV plus the relevant HLA.

Germline V gene sequence: CDR1 SGHRS, CDR2 YFSETQ. V was trimmed by 0 bases and J by 6 bases, leaving 9 bases between them. This CDR3 comprises 14 residues. A single record per CDR3 protein comes from TCRdb applying MiXCR to the reads. The top ten hold 20% to 30% of the sample, which has about 490,000 distinct CDR3 sequences, approximately 15% seen once. This sequence was found in a human donor in good health (CMV status not recorded). Some clones in this sample may be carry-over from other donors' samples. The chain couples TRBV5-1 to TRBJ2-2; the D call may be TRBD1 or TRBD2 (5 bases each). The sample comprised CD8+ T cells from PBMCs. The CDR3 nucleotides are TGCGCCAGCAGCTTGGGACGGGGCTCCGGGGAGCTGTTTTTT. This gives the protein CASSLGRGSGELFF.